This TCR beta chain came from a study of T cell changes during pregnancy in multiple sclerosis. The germline gives CDR1 SGHKS, CDR2 YYEKEE (reference sequence). The ends were cut back, 1 base at V and 3 bases at J, with 10 bases in the middle. This CDR3 region has 14 residues. Produced via immunoSEQ multiplex PCR; TCRdb's table is partial and in-frame only. Of under 55,000 clones detected, 91% appear once; the ten largest clones hold roughly a tenth. The V and J genes are TRBV5-5 and TRBJ1-1; D unresolved. This material consisted of CD8+ T cells from peripheral blood mononuclear cells, taken after pregnancy. The source is a female donor with multiple sclerosis, enrolled in a pregnancy study. The CDR3 bases are TGTGCCAGCAGCTTGTGGAGGGCGGACACTGAAGCTTTCTTT. Its translation: CASSLWRADTEAFF.